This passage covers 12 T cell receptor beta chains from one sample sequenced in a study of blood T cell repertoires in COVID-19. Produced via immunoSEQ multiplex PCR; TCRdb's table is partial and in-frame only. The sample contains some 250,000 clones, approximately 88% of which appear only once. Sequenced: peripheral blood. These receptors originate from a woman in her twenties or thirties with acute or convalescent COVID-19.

The CDR3 loop is CASGRDYSYEQYF. The CDR3 DNA reads as TGTGCCAGTGGCCGGGACTACTCCTACGAGCAGTACTTC. V usage is TRBV6-5 and J usage is TRBJ2-7, with 7 bases aligning to TRBD2. Germline lookup yields CDR1 MNHEY and CDR2 SVGAGI. The CDR3 runs to 13 residues. With V trimmed by 9 bases and J by 0 bases, 5 bases remained unmatched.

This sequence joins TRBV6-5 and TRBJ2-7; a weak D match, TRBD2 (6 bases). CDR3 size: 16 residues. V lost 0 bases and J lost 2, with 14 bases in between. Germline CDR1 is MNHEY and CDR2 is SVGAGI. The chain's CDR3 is CASSYSKLAGTYEQYF. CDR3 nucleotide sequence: TGTGCCAGCAGTTACTCGAAACTAGCCGGAACCTACGAGCAGTACTTC.

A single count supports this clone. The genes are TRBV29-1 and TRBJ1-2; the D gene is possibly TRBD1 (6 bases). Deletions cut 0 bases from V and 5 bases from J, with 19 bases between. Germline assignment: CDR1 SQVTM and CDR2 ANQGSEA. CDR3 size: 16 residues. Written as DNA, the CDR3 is TGCAGCGTTGAAGATATTACGACACAGGGTTTTTATGGCTACACCTTC. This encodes CSVEDITTQGFYGYTF.

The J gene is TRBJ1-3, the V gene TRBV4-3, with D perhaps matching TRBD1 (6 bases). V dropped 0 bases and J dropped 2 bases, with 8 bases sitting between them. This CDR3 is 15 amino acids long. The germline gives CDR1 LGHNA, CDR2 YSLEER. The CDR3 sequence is CASSQEAGAGNTIYF. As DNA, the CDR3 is TGCGCCAGCAGCCAAGAGGCAGGGGCTGGAAACACCATATATTTT.

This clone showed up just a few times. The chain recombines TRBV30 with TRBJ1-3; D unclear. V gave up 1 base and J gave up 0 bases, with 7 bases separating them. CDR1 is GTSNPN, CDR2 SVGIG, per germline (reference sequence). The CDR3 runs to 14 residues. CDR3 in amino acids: CAWSGQASGNTIYF. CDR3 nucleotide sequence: TGTGCCTGGAGTGGGCAGGCCTCTGGAAACACCATATATTTT.

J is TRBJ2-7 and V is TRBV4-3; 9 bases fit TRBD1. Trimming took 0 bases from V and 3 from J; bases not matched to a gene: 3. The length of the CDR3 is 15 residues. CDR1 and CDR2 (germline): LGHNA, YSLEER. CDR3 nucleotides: TGCGCCAGCAGCCAAGACAGGACAGGGGTCTACGAGCAGTACTTC. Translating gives CASSQDRTGVYEQYF.

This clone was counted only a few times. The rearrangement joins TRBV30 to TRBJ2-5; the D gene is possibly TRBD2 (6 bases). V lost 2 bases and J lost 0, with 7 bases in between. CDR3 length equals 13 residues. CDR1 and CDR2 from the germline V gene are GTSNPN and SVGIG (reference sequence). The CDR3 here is CAWSWGDQETQYF. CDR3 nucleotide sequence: TGTGCCTGGAGTTGGGGGGACCAAGAGACCCAGTACTTC.

CDR3: CASSQSRGNEQFF. In DNA form, the CDR3 reads TGTGCCAGCAGCCAATCTCGGGGGAATGAGCAGTTCTTC. The rearrangement uses TRBV16 and TRBJ2-1; perhaps TRBD2 as D (6 bases). V lost 0 bases, J lost 7 bases, and 7 bases lay in between. This CDR3 has 13 residues. The germline gives CDR1 KGHSY, CDR2 FQNENV.

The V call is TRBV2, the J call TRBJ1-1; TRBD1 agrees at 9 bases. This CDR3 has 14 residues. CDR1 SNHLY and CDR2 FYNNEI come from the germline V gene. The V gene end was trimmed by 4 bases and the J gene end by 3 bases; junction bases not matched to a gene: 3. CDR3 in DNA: TGTGCCAGCAGTGGAAACAGGGGGCACACTGAAGCTTTCTTT. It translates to CASSGNRGHTEAFF.

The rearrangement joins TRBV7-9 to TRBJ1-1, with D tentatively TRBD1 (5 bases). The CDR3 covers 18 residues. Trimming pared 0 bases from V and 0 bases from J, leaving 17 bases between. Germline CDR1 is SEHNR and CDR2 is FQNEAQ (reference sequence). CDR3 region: CASSLAYFREGMNTEAFF. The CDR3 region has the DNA TGTGCCAGCAGCTTAGCGTATTTCAGGGAGGGCATGAACACTGAAGCTTTCTTT.

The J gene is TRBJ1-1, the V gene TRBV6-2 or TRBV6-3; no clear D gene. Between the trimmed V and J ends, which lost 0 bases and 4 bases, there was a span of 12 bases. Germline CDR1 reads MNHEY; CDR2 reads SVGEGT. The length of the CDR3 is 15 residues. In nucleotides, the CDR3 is TGTGCCAGCAGTTACTCGGTACTTGAGGGCACTGAAGCTTTCTTT. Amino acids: CASSYSVLEGTEAFF.

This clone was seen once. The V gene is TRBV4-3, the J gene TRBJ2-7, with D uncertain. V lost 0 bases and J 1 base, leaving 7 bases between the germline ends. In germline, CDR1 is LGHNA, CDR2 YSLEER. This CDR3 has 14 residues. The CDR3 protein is CASSQESYSYEQYF. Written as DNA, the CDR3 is TGCGCCAGCAGCCAAGAGTCGTATTCCTACGAGCAGTACTTC.